The 3 T cell receptor beta chains below all came from one sample that was sequenced in a study of beta chain features in type 1 diabetes. Investigators reverse transcribed all isolated RNA, so they sequenced expressed TCRB transcripts. Using immunoSEQ multiplex PCR, the repertoire was profiled, and TCRdb retains in-frame clones only, with some absent. The sample lists 350,000 to 400,000 clones, around 12% occurring once. These receptors have no identified antigens. Overall study results and limits: In every one of the four CD4+ subsets, TCRB CDR3s were moderately but significantly shorter in Type 1 diabetes patients.

Sequences were obtained from naive CD4+ T cells from blood. The source of these receptors is a woman between 18 and 30 years old with type 1 diabetes.

This clone was seen a handful of times. The chain uses TRBV7-8 and TRBJ2-3, with D perhaps matching TRBD2 (5 bases). The CDR3 covers 15 residues. CDR1 SGHVS and CDR2 FQNEAQ come from the germline V gene. Trimming removed 1 base at V and 0 bases at J, with 8 bases between. The CDR3 reads CASSLGLTSTDTQYF. The DNA of the CDR3 is TGTGCCAGCAGCTTAGGACTAACTAGCACAGATACGCAGTATTTT.

The gene calls are TRBV19 and TRBJ1-2; no definite D call. CDR1 is LNHDA and CDR2 is SQIVND in the germline V gene (reference sequence). The CDR3 is 12 amino acids. The germline V and J ends were trimmed by 10 bases and 5 bases, with 14 bases remaining between them. CDR3 residues: CATLRKEYGYTF. The CDR3 DNA reads as TGTGCCACCCTCCGCAAGGAGTATGGCTACACCTTC.

The rearrangement joins TRBV19 to TRBJ1-2; a weak D match, TRBD1 (6 bases). CDR1 is LNHDA, CDR2 SQIVND, per germline (reference sequence). The CDR3 spans 12 residues. V lost 5 bases and J 5 bases, leaving 9 bases between the germline ends. This CDR3 reads CASSQTGYGYTF. Here the CDR3 DNA reads TGTGCCAGTAGTCAAACAGGGTATGGCTACACCTTC.